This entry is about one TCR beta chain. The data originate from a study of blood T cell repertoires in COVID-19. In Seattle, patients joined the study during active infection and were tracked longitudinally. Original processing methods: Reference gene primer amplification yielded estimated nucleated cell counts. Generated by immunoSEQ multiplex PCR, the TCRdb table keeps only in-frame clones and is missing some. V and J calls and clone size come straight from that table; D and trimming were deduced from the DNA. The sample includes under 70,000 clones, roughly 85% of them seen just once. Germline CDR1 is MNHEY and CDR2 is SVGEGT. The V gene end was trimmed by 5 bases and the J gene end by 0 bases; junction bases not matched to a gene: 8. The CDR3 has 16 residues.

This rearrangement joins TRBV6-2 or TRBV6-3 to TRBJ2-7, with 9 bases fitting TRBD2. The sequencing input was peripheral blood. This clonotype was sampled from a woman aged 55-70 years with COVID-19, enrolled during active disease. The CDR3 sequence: CASSQGGLANSYEQYF. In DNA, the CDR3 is TGTGCCAGCAGTCAAGGTGGACTAGCGAACTCCTACGAGCAGTACTTC.